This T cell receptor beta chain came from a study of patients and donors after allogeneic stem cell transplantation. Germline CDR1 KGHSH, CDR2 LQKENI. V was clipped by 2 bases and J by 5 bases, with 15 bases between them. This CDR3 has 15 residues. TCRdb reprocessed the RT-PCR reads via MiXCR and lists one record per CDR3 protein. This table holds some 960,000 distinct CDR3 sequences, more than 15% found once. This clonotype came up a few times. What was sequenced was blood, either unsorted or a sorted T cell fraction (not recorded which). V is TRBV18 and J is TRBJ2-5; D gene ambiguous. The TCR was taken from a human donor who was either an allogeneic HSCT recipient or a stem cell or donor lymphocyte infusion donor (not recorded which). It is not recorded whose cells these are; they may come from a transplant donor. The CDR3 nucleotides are TGTGCCAGCTCACCAACTCTGTCAGGCGGTGAGACCCAGTACTTC. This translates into CASSPTLSGGETQYF. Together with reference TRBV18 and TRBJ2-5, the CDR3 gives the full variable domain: NAGVMQNPRHLVRRRGQEARLRCSPMKGHSHVYWYRQLPEEGLKFMVYLQKENIIDESGMPKERFSAEFPKEGPSILRIQQVVRGDSAAYFCASSPTLSGGETQYFGPGTRLLVL.